This TCR beta chain was identified in a study of cytomegalovirus exposure and HLA in healthy donors. Germline CDR1 is SGDLS and CDR2 is YYNGEE. The CDR3 is 16 amino acids. V gave up 1 base and J gave up 1 base; unmatched junction bases: 3. A note on this clone: Its antigen remains unknown.

Study results and caveats: The majority of TCR sequences were rare, yet some public TCRs appeared in many donors. Trimming of TCR beta V- and J-genes showed a link, identified in a later analysis, to a missense DCLRE1C variant.

Primers for the PCR totalled 60 Vbeta and 13 Jbeta. Here immunoSEQ multiplex PCR was the method, and the copy in TCRdb shows in-frame clones only, minus some. The sample has just under 250,000 clones, roughly 82% seen once. The chain carries TRBV9 and TRBJ2-3; 10 nucleotides line up with TRBD2. The source of this sequence is a woman in her thirties or forties in good health and CMV-seropositive. The sample comprised PBMCs. CDR3 loop: CASSVRLAGGTDTQYF. CDR3 bases: TGTGCCAGCAGCGTAAGGCTAGCGGGAGGCACAGATACGCAGTATTTT.